These 19 T cell receptor beta chains were sequenced from one sample in a study of response to subunit inactivated influenza vaccine. MiXCR, run by TCRdb on the RT-PCR reads, gives a single entry per CDR3 protein. The table lists roughly 790,000 distinct CDR3 sequences, approximately 22% of them singletons, with 10% to 13% in the top ten. This specimen consisted of PBMCs from blood, obtained about 5 days after vaccination. Receptors were obtained from a man in his fifties or sixties who received an inactivated influenza vaccine.

DNA of the CDR3: TGCAGTGCTAGTCGTCTGTTGGGATTAGGAGACATTCAGTACTTC. This translates into CSASRLLGLGDIQYF. This chain connects TRBV20-1 to TRBJ2-4; no definite D call. Germline assignment: CDR1 DFQATT and CDR2 SNEGSKA (reference sequence). The CDR3 has 15 amino acids. Trimming removed 3 bases from V and 8 bases from J, with 20 bases in between.

This clonotype was counted between two and nine times. This rearrangement joins TRBV29-1 to TRBJ1-2; no definite D call. Germline V CDR1 and CDR2: SQVTM, ANQGSEA. V was clipped by 2 bases and J by 5 bases, with 15 bases between them. This CDR3 is 14 amino acids long. This CDR3 is CSVERASLGYGYTF. The CDR3 nucleotides are TGCAGCGTTGAACGGGCATCTCTGGGGTATGGCTACACCTTC. The whole variable domain, remainder taken from reference TRBV29-1 and TRBJ1-2, is SAVISQKPSRDICQRGTSLTIQCQVDSQVTMMFWYRQQPGQSLTLIATANQGSEATYESGFVIDKFPISRPNLTFSTLTVSNMSPEDSSIYLCSVERASLGYGYTFGSGTRLTVV.

The V gene is TRBV27, the J gene TRBJ1-2; D is perhaps TRBD1 (5 bases). Trimming removed 5 bases from V and 0 bases from J, with 10 bases in between. The germline gives CDR1 MNHEY, CDR2 SMNVEV (reference sequence). This CDR3 region has 14 residues. DNA for the CDR3: TGTGCCAGCAGTACAGTAGGGGCTAACTATGGCTACACCTTC. It yields the protein CASSTVGANYGYTF.

There are a few counts of this clonotype. The V and J genes are TRBV12-3 or TRBV12-4 and TRBJ1-6; possibly TRBD1 for D (6 bases). Trimming removed 2 bases at V and 8 bases at J, with 10 bases between. This CDR3 has 14 residues. The CDR3 bases are TGTGCCAGCAGTTTAATGGAGGGGGATTCACCCCTCCACTTT. It is translated as CASSLMEGDSPLHF.

V usage is TRBV30 and J usage is TRBJ2-1, with 9 bases that match TRBD1. The CDR3 sequence is 14 residues long. V trimming: 3 bases; J trimming: 9 bases; junction bases outside the gene matches: 9. Germline assignment: CDR1 GTSNPN and CDR2 SVGIG (reference sequence). CDR3 loop: CAWRPGQGSTEQFF. CDR3 DNA sequence: TGTGCCTGGAGACCGGGACAGGGATCAACTGAGCAGTTCTTC.

The chain links TRBV12-3 or TRBV12-4 to TRBJ1-3, with no clear D. The CDR3 loop spans 13 amino acids. The V end lost 2 bases, the J end lost 4 bases, and 6 bases lay between the germline ends. CDR3 region: CASSLKQGNTIYF. CDR3 sequence (DNA): TGTGCCAGCAGTTTAAAACAGGGAAACACCATATATTTT.

This clonotype was detected a few times. The chain recombines TRBV6-2 or TRBV6-3 with TRBJ1-4; 9 bases agree with TRBD1. The CDR3 totals 13 residues. V lost 5 bases to trimming and J lost 16 bases; unmatched junction nucleotides: 11. Germline lookup yields CDR1 MNHEY and CDR2 SVGEGT. The chain's CDR3 is CASSDQPGQGTFF. The CDR3, as DNA: TGTGCCAGCAGTGATCAACCGGGACAGGGTACGTTTTTT.

This chain connects TRBV29-1 to TRBJ2-3; TRBD2 is a possible D gene (7 bases). The CDR3 has 14 residues. Trimming left V 2 bases short and J 2 bases short, with 11 bases between. CDR1 and CDR2 from the germline V gene are SQVTM and ANQGSEA. The CDR3 loop is CSVEPGGHTDTQYF. CDR3 in DNA: TGCAGCGTTGAACCGGGGGGACACACAGATACGCAGTATTTT.

The chain has TRBV2 and TRBJ2-5; 11 bases fit TRBD2. Germline loops: CDR1 SNHLY, CDR2 FYNNEI. V shed 0 bases and J 3 bases; nucleotides not matched to a gene: 9. The CDR3 has 18 residues. The DNA for the CDR3 is TGTGCCAGCAGTGAAGCACGTTGGACTAGCGGGCAGAAAGAGACCCAGTACTTC. Translated, it gives CASSEARWTSGQKETQYF. The full variable domain, rest sourced from reference TRBV2 and TRBJ2-5, is EPEVTQTPSHQVTQMGQEVILRCVPISNHLYFYWYRQILGQKVEFLVSFYNNEISEKSEIFDDQFSVERPDGSNFTLKIRSTKLEDSAMYFCASSEARWTSGQKETQYFGPGTRLLVL.

This clonotype has more than one count but fewer than ten. This sequence joins TRBV15 and TRBJ2-7; D assignment may be TRBD1 or TRBD2 (5 bases each). There are 13 residues in the CDR3. V was cut by 3 bases and J by 11 bases, with 17 bases left in between. Germline loops: CDR1 LNHNV, CDR2 YYDKDF (reference sequence). DNA for the CDR3: TGTGCCACCAGCAGCGGGACGTCCACAAGGAAGTACTTC. This translates into CATSSGTSTRKYF.

V gene TRBV12-3 or TRBV12-4 combines with J gene TRBJ2-1; 9 bases line up with TRBD1. The CDR3 sequence is 16 residues long. The V segment lost 6 bases and the J segment 6 bases; nucleotides outside the gene matches: 12. DNA for the CDR3: TGTGCCAGCAGACAATCCACAGGGGGCATGGGCAATGAGCAGTTCTTC. Residues: CASRQSTGGMGNEQFF.

The sample holds a few counts of this clonotype. This chain links TRBV20-1 with TRBJ2-7; D is possibly TRBD2 (7 bases). Trimming removed 3 bases from V and 6 bases from J, with 12 bases in between. Germline CDR1 reads DFQATT; CDR2 reads SNEGSKA (reference sequence). The CDR3 is 12 residues long. This CDR3 reads CSARRGGGEQYF. The DNA for the CDR3 is TGCAGTGCTAGGCGGGGAGGGGGCGAGCAGTACTTC.

This clonotype was seen at least ten times. V usage is TRBV20-1 and J usage is TRBJ2-1; tentatively, D is TRBD1 (6 bases). CDR1 DFQATT and CDR2 SNEGSKA come from the germline V gene (reference sequence). Trimming stripped 0 bases from V and 2 bases from J, with 14 bases between. The CDR3 spans 16 residues. In DNA, the CDR3 is TGCAGTGCTAGAGATGTGATGGGGGCCGCCTACAATGAGCAGTTCTTC. It is translated as CSARDVMGAAYNEQFF.

The V call is TRBV20-1, the J call TRBJ2-7; tentatively, D is TRBD2 (6 bases). Looked up from germline, CDR1 is DFQATT and CDR2 is SNEGSKA (reference sequence). V lost 3 bases and J lost 0, with 15 bases in between. This CDR3 region has 15 residues. The DNA for the CDR3 is TGCAGTGCTAGTGGGGCTCGGGGGAGCTCCTACGAGCAGTACTTC. Protein product: CSASGARGSSYEQYF.

This clonotype appeared a few times. V usage is TRBV7-9 and J usage is TRBJ2-7, with TRBD1 identical over 10 bases. Looked up from germline, CDR1 is SEHNR and CDR2 is FQNEAQ (reference sequence). With V trimmed by 3 bases and J by 0 bases, 5 bases remained unmatched. The CDR3 totals 16 residues. As DNA, the CDR3 is TGTGCCAGCAGCTTGGGACAGGGGACTACCTCCTACGAGCAGTACTTC. It translates to CASSLGQGTTSYEQYF.

A few counts support this clonotype. The V and J genes are TRBV9 and TRBJ2-3, with TRBD2 matching 9 bases. Looked up from germline, CDR1 is SGDLS and CDR2 is YYNGEE. Trimming cost V 0 bases and J 6 bases; bases outside gene matches: 8. The CDR3 is made up of 16 amino acids. For the CDR3, the DNA is TGTGCCAGCAGCGTAGGCGGGGGGGGCACCCCCGATACGCAGTATTTT. Residues: CASSVGGGGTPDTQYF.

This clonotype was counted a few times. The chain uses TRBV7-9 and TRBJ2-7; D is unresolved. The germline V and J ends were trimmed by 4 bases and 5 bases, with 15 bases remaining between them. This CDR3 has 14 amino acids. The V gene's germline CDR1 is SEHNR and CDR2 FQNEAQ (reference sequence). The CDR3 nucleotides read TGTGCCAGCAGCTCGGACGGACGGCTCAACGAGCAGTACTTC. Translated, it gives CASSSDGRLNEQYF.

This CDR3 is CASRPAVGLASYNEQFF. Here the CDR3 DNA reads TGTGCCAGCAGACCCGCGGTGGGGCTAGCGTCCTACAATGAGCAGTTCTTC. The J gene is TRBJ2-1, the V gene TRBV11-2, with a possible D match to TRBD2 (6 bases). The CDR3 totals 17 residues. Per germline, CDR1 SGHAT and CDR2 FQNNGV. The V and J ends lost 6 bases and 1 base respectively, with 19 bases between them.

The rearrangement links TRBV6-4 to TRBJ1-6; 7 nucleotides match TRBD1. Germline V gene data show CDR1 as MRHNA and CDR2 as SNTAGT. The junction had 8 bases not matched to a gene; V was cut back by 6 bases and J by 9 bases. The CDR3 is made up of 14 amino acids. The CDR3 here is CASSDRDFGSPLHF. The DNA of the CDR3 is TGTGCCAGCAGCGACAGGGATTTCGGTTCACCCCTCCACTTT.